The clone carrying this TCR beta chain was detected a few times. CDR1 and CDR2 from the germline V gene are DFQATT and SNEGSKA (reference sequence). The CDR3 covers 13 residues. Trimming took 3 bases from V and 4 from J; bases not matched to a gene: 5. These data originate in a study of blood T cells in healthy people across ages. Total RNA, at least 6 micrograms per sample, came from PBMCs. Primed by a sample-barcoded 5' primer and a J-beta primer mix, a second PCR proceeded for 7 to 11 cycles. Each TCR beta cDNA got a 12-nucleotide random molecular identifier. Each CDR3 protein is one row after TCRdb ran MiXCR on the 5' RACE reads. The sample shows 450,000 to 700,000 distinct CDR3 sequences, about 25% of them seen only once.

The sequence was collected from a woman between 65 and 79 years old in good health. The V gene is TRBV20-1, the J gene TRBJ2-7; 8 positions match TRBD1. The sample comprised blood. CDR3 DNA: TGCAGTGCTAGGGACAGGGTCGTGTACGAGCAGTACTTC. Protein: CSARDRVVYEQYF.